The 32 T cell receptor beta chains listed next were all sequenced from one sample in a study of spatial heterogeneity in lung cancer. Time point of the sample: sample taken at primary tumor resection. The antigens for these receptors are not known. One entry per CDR3 protein, called by TCRdb with MiXCR from the 5' RACE reads. Of about 10,000 distinct CDR3 sequences in the sample, about 11% are singletons; the top ten hold around 13%. Points from the study as a whole: Tumors with more nonsynonymous mutations had more expanded intratumoral alpha and beta TCRs.

The sample in question was lung tumor tissue, obtained at surgery. The source is a female donor with early-stage non-small cell lung cancer.

This clonotype was detected only a few times. The gene calls are TRBV12-3 or TRBV12-4 and TRBJ2-1; TRBD2 agrees at 9 bases. The V gene end was trimmed by 4 bases and the J gene end by 0 bases; junction bases not matched to a gene: 19. The CDR3 totals 21 residues. CDR3 amino acids: CASSSFDTRAGGGNSYNEQFF. DNA of the CDR3: TGTGCCAGCAGTTCCTTCGACACCCGAGCGGGAGGAGGGAACTCCTACAATGAGCAGTTCTTC.

This chain connects TRBV28 to TRBJ2-1; 8 nucleotides agree with TRBD2. Trimming cost V 6 bases and J 0 bases; bases outside gene matches: 7. Looked up from germline, CDR1 is MDHEN and CDR2 is SYDVKM. The CDR3 sequence is 16 residues long. In nucleotides, the CDR3 is TGTGCCAGCAGCCAGAGCGGGAGAGGCTCCTACAATGAGCAGTTCTTC. Translating gives CASSQSGRGSYNEQFF.

This clonotype was seen ten or more times. This rearrangement joins TRBV20-1 to TRBJ2-3; TRBD2 matches 7 bases. From germline, CDR1 is DFQATT and CDR2 SNEGSKA (reference sequence). The V gene end was trimmed by 5 bases and the J gene end by 3 bases; junction bases not matched to a gene: 11. This CDR3 is 15 amino acids long. The CDR3 region is CSAGVREKGTDTQYF. In DNA, the CDR3 is TGCAGTGCTGGGGTGCGGGAGAAGGGTACAGATACGCAGTATTTT.

The rearrangement uses TRBV20-1 and TRBJ2-3; possible D gene TRBD2, 5 bases. The CDR3 spans 13 residues. The germline V and J ends were trimmed by 5 bases and 4 bases, with 13 bases remaining between them. CDR1 and CDR2 (germline): DFQATT, SNEGSKA (reference sequence). DNA of the CDR3: TGCAGTGCTGAATCGGGGATCGCAGATACGCAGTATTTT. It codes for CSAESGIADTQYF.

This clonotype qualifies as medium-sized. The V and J genes are TRBV7-9 and TRBJ1-4; 7 bases are a match to TRBD1. Germline V gives CDR1 SEHNR, CDR2 FQNEAQ (reference sequence). The V gene end was trimmed by 3 bases and the J gene end by 2 bases; junction bases not matched to a gene: 0. The CDR3 runs to 14 residues. The CDR3 sequence: CASSLGQTNEKLFF. As DNA, the CDR3 is TGTGCCAGCAGCTTGGGACAGACTAATGAAAAACTGTTTTTT.

The V call is TRBV27, the J call TRBJ1-5, with D maybe TRBD1 (5 bases). The length of the CDR3 is 15 residues. Germline CDR1 and CDR2: MNHEY and SMNVEV (reference sequence). Between the trimmed V and J ends, which lost 4 bases and 7 bases, there was a span of 17 bases. The CDR3 spells CASSSGTRARQPQHF. CDR3 bases: TGTGCCAGCAGTTCGGGAACCAGGGCCCGGCAGCCCCAGCATTTT.

This clonotype is labeled medium-sized. CDR3 residues: CASSEDTGGKDTQYF. CDR3 sequence (DNA): TGTGCCAGCTCAGAAGACACAGGGGGCAAAGATACGCAGTATTTT. The genes are TRBV18 and TRBJ2-3, with TRBD1 matching over 9 bases. The CDR3 spans 15 residues. V was pared by 5 bases and J by 5 bases, with 8 bases of the junction left unmatched. CDR1 and CDR2 from the germline V gene are KGHSH and LQKENI. The variable domain in full, with the rest retrieved from reference TRBV18 and TRBJ2-3, is NAGVMQNPRHLVRRRGQEARLRCSPMKGHSHVYWYRQLPEEGLKFMVYLQKENIIDESGMPKERFSAEFPKEGPSILRIQQVVRGDSAAYFCASSEDTGGKDTQYFGPGTRLTVL.

V usage is TRBV11-2 and J usage is TRBJ1-6; unclear D gene. The germline V and J ends were trimmed by 0 bases and 7 bases, with 1 base remaining between them. Germline assignment: CDR1 SGHAT and CDR2 FQNNGV. The CDR3 is 12 amino acids. Here the CDR3 reads CASSLDNSPLHF. As DNA, the CDR3 is TGTGCCAGCAGCTTAGACAATTCACCCCTCCACTTT. Filled out from reference TRBV11-2 and TRBJ1-6, the complete variable domain reads EAGVAQSPRYKIIEKRQSVAFWCNPISGHATLYWYQQILGQGPKLLIQFQNNGVVDDSQLPKDRFSAERLKGVDSTLKIQPAKLEDSAVYLCASSLDNSPLHFGNGTRLTVT.

This clonotype was found a few times. The V call is TRBV5-1, the J call TRBJ1-3, with D possibly TRBD1 on 5 matching bases. The CDR3 extends over 15 amino acids. Trimming removed 0 bases from V and 0 bases from J, with 7 bases in between. The germline V gene encodes CDR1 SGHRS and CDR2 YFSETQ. The CDR3 loop is CASSLGGASGNTIYF. In DNA form, the CDR3 reads TGCGCCAGCAGCTTGGGGGGCGCCTCTGGAAACACCATATATTTT.

In the case of this clonotype: A much more abundant neighbour one base away suggests this may be a read error. The V gene is TRBV7-3, the J gene TRBJ1-2; weak D call: TRBD1 (6 bases). V lost 4 bases, J lost 6 bases, and 12 bases lay in between. This CDR3 is 13 amino acids long. CDR1 SGHTA and CDR2 FQGTGA come from the germline V gene. The CDR3 DNA is TGTGCCAGCAGCTCGACAGGAGACCATGGCTACACCTTC. It translates to CASSSTGDHGYTF.

This clonotype was seen a few times. The J gene is TRBJ2-2, the V gene TRBV29-1; D unclear. Germline V gives CDR1 SQVTM, CDR2 ANQGSEA. The CDR3 spans 13 residues. Trimming removed 3 bases at V and 0 bases at J, with 5 bases between. CDR3 region: CSVDLPNTGELFF. The DNA for the CDR3 is TGCAGCGTTGACCTACCGAACACCGGGGAGCTGTTTTTT.

This clonotype was seen more than once but under ten times. The V call is TRBV20-1, the J call TRBJ2-7, with TRBD2 as a possible D gene (5 bases). From germline, CDR1 is DFQATT and CDR2 SNEGSKA (reference sequence). V lost 1 base and J lost 1, with 11 bases in between. The CDR3 covers 14 residues. CDR3 protein: CSARGPRGSYEQYF. For the CDR3, the DNA is TGCAGTGCTAGAGGACCCCGGGGTTCCTACGAGCAGTACTTC.

This clonotype appeared many times. The V gene is TRBV18, the J gene TRBJ2-5; the match to TRBD1 covers 8 bases. This CDR3 spans 16 amino acids. Germline trimming cut 2 bases from V and 3 bases from J; bases unmatched to any gene: 8. CDR1 KGHSH and CDR2 LQKENI come from the germline V gene. The CDR3 region is CASSPADRAVKETQYF. For the CDR3, the DNA is TGTGCCAGCTCACCAGCGGACAGGGCGGTGAAAGAGACCCAGTACTTC.

There are many counts of this clonotype. CDR3 DNA: TGCGCCAGCAGCCAAGTCGGTAGCGGGGCAACCAATGAGCAGTTCTTC. Encoded protein: CASSQVGSGATNEQFF. The chain carries TRBV4-3 and TRBJ2-1; TRBD2 matches at 8 bases. CDR3 length equals 16 residues. V lost 1 base to trimming and J lost 6 bases; unmatched junction nucleotides: 8. Germline V lookup: CDR1 LGHNA, CDR2 YSLEER.

This clonotype came up a few times. This chain uses TRBV3-1 with TRBJ2-1; 11 bases fit TRBD2. Germline assignment: CDR1 LGHDT and CDR2 YNNKEL (reference sequence). CDR3 length equals 17 residues. V trimming: 0 bases; J trimming: 3 bases; junction bases outside the gene matches: 4. This chain's CDR3 is CASSQEPTSGGYNEQFF. CDR3 DNA sequence: TGTGCCAGCAGCCAAGAACCTACTAGCGGGGGCTACAATGAGCAGTTCTTC.

Relative to its sample, this clonotype is large. The chain links TRBV5-1 to TRBJ1-4; 8 positions agree with TRBD1. Germline assignment: CDR1 SGHRS and CDR2 YFSETQ. With V trimmed by 5 bases and J by 6 bases, 6 bases remained unmatched. This CDR3 spans 14 amino acids. The CDR3 reads CASRPGTGYEKLFF. The CDR3 nucleotides read TGCGCCAGCAGGCCCGGGACAGGCTATGAAAAACTGTTTTTT.

This clonotype was found many times. The chain links TRBV5-1 to TRBJ2-1; maybe TRBD1 (5 bases). CDR1 and CDR2 (germline): SGHRS, YFSETQ. Trimming stripped 4 bases from V and 10 bases from J, with 9 bases between. This CDR3 has 11 residues. Written as DNA, the CDR3 is TGCGCCAGCAGCAGAACAGGAGAGCAGTTCTTC. Residues: CASSRTGEQFF.

This clonotype came up many times. The J gene is TRBJ1-4, the V gene TRBV18; the D is unclear. There are 15 residues in the CDR3. V lost 1 base to trimming and J lost 12 bases, with 18 bases between them. Germline values: CDR1 KGHSH, CDR2 LQKENI. The CDR3 reads CASSPLPIPESELFF. The DNA of the CDR3 is TGTGCCAGCTCACCACTTCCAATCCCAGAGTCGGAACTGTTTTTT.

This clonotype was seen repeatedly, ten times or more. This sequence joins TRBV6-5 and TRBJ1-6, with D perhaps TRBD1 (6 bases). Germline V gene lookup returns CDR1 MNHEY and CDR2 SVGAGI. With 5 bases removed from V and 6 bases from J, the gap between germline ends came to 17 bases. The length of the CDR3 is 16 residues. CDR3 nucleotides: TGTGCCAGCAGTCCACGCGGGACACTGGGTAATTCACCCCTCCACTTT. Protein sequence: CASSPRGTLGNSPLHF.

This clonotype was observed at least ten times. The chain employs TRBV9 and TRBJ2-7, with 10 bases that match TRBD1. The CDR3 loop spans 16 amino acids. Trimming took 4 bases from V and 4 from J; bases not matched to a gene: 11. In germline, CDR1 is SGDLS, CDR2 YYNGEE. CDR3 amino acids: CASSFLPGQGRYEQYF. CDR3 in DNA: TGTGCCAGCAGCTTTCTACCGGGACAGGGGAGGTACGAGCAGTACTTC.

This chain uses TRBV18 with TRBJ2-7; D ambiguous. The ends were cut back, 2 bases at V and 2 bases at J, with 10 bases in the middle. This CDR3 spans 14 amino acids. Germline CDR1 and CDR2: KGHSH and LQKENI. The CDR3 bases are TGTGCCAGCTCACCAGGGATCCAAGCCTACGAGCAGTACTTC. It codes for CASSPGIQAYEQYF.

This clonotype was seen at least ten times. This rearrangement joins TRBV4-3 to TRBJ2-2; the D is unclear. CDR3 length equals 14 residues. CDR1 LGHNA and CDR2 YSLEER come from the germline V gene. V shed 3 bases and J shed 5 bases, with 10 bases lying between them. The CDR3 protein is CASSQRVGTGELFF. The DNA of the CDR3 is TGCGCCAGCAGCCAGCGTGTTGGAACCGGGGAGCTGTTTTTT.

The chain is built from TRBV12-5 and TRBJ1-2; D is possibly TRBD1 (6 bases). V shed 6 bases and J shed 5 bases, with 19 bases lying between them. Looked up from germline, CDR1 is LGHNT and CDR2 is FRNRAP. CDR3 length: 15 residues. In DNA, the CDR3 is TGTGCTAGTGGACGAGGGGACATACCCTCATATGGCTACACCTTC. Encoded protein: CASGRGDIPSYGYTF.

The V call is TRBV7-9, the J call TRBJ2-7; weak D call: TRBD2 (6 bases). V gave up 8 bases and J gave up 3 bases, with 11 bases separating them. This CDR3 is built from 12 residues. The germline V gene encodes CDR1 SEHNR and CDR2 FQNEAQ (reference sequence). DNA of the CDR3: TGTGCCAGCTCGGCGGGGTACTACGAGCAGTACTTC. Translating it yields CASSAGYYEQYF.

There are many counts of this clonotype. The gene calls are TRBV23-1 and TRBJ2-5; D uncertain. TRBV23-1 is sorted into the ORF group, with uncertain function. V dropped 6 bases and J dropped 5 bases, with 19 bases sitting between them. The length of the CDR3 is 15 residues. CDR3: CASSHTRRSRETQYF. The CDR3 coding sequence is TGCGCCAGCAGCCACACCAGACGGAGCCGGGAGACCCAGTACTTC.

This clonotype was seen only a few times. This chain connects TRBV27 to TRBJ1-5; 7 bases align to TRBD1. This CDR3 contains 14 residues. Germline CDR1 reads MNHEY; CDR2 reads SMNVEV (reference sequence). Trimming took 6 bases from V and 7 from J; bases not matched to a gene: 9. This chain's CDR3 is CASSPQGMRQPQHF. As DNA, the CDR3 is TGTGCCAGCAGCCCACAGGGGATGAGGCAGCCCCAGCATTTT.

This clonotype turned up a few times. The V gene is TRBV6-2 or TRBV6-3, the J gene TRBJ2-6, with D maybe TRBD1 (5 bases). V lost 5 bases, J lost 4 bases, and 12 bases lay in between. CDR1 is MNHEY, CDR2 SVGEGT, per germline. There are 15 residues in the CDR3. The CDR3 bases are TGTGCCAGCAGTCACGACAGCAGGGGGGCCAACGTCCTGACTTTC. Translated, it gives CASSHDSRGANVLTF.

This clonotype occurred many times. CDR3 protein: CASSPGVMNTEAFF. CDR3 bases: TGTGCCAGCAGTCCAGGGGTGATGAACACTGAAGCTTTCTTT. This chain uses TRBV12-3 or TRBV12-4 with TRBJ1-1, with D tentatively TRBD1 (6 bases). Between the trimmed V and J ends, which lost 5 bases and 0 bases, there was a span of 10 bases. CDR3 length: 14 amino acids.

Turning to this clonotype: Given a much more abundant clone one base away, this may be a read error. The chain couples TRBV6-1 to TRBJ1-5; D may be TRBD1 (5 bases). Germline V gene sequence: CDR1 MNHNS, CDR2 SASEGT. The CDR3 is 15 amino acids. The CDR3 here is CVSSGALSSNQPQHF. The CDR3 region has the DNA TGTGTCAGCAGTGGGGCGCTCTCTAGCAATCAGCCCCAGCATTTT.

The genes are TRBV6-5 and TRBJ1-2; D is perhaps TRBD1 (6 bases). Looked up from germline, CDR1 is MNHEY and CDR2 is SVGAGI. V shed 8 bases and J shed 4 bases, with 17 bases lying between them. This CDR3 has 14 residues. As DNA, the CDR3 is TGTGCCAGCGGAAAGGACAGTGCGCCCTATGGCTACACCTTC. Translation: CASGKDSAPYGYTF.

By sample fraction, this clonotype is medium-sized. The CDR3 DNA sequence: TGTGCCAGCAGGACGGGGGGAGATACGCAGTATTTT. It is translated as CASRTGGDTQYF. This chain uses TRBV27 with TRBJ2-3; 7 bases line up with TRBD2. V was clipped by 6 bases and J by 5 bases; unmatched bases: 2. This CDR3 is 12 amino acids long. Germline CDR1 is MNHEY and CDR2 is SMNVEV (reference sequence).

Ten or more counts support this clonotype. This sequence joins TRBV12-3 or TRBV12-4 and TRBJ1-1; a possible D gene is TRBD1 (5 bases). Deletions cut 5 bases from V and 1 base from J, with 8 bases between. The CDR3 extends over 13 amino acids. The CDR3 loop reads CASSLQGNTEAFF. Written as DNA, the CDR3 is TGTGCCAGCAGTCTTCAGGGGAACACTGAAGCTTTCTTT.